These T cell receptor beta chains were read from a single sample in a study of early T cells in non-severe SARS-CoV-2 infection. TCRdb reprocessed the 5' RACE reads with MiXCR, giving one entry per CDR3 protein. The sample consists of about 61,000 distinct CDR3 sequences, 9.5% to 14% of them appearing once. Material: whole blood. These receptors all come from an adult who was a healthcare worker with PCR-confirmed SARS-CoV-2 infection or an uninfected control (not recorded which). The CDR3 runs from the conserved cysteine through the conserved F or W. D genes are given only for firm matches. Rows give clone size only sometimes, using once, few, many, or a class for an expanded clone.

V: TRBV18
D: TRBD1
size: few
J: TRBJ1-1
DNA: TGTGCCAGCTCACCAATCAGGTCTCCTGACAGGGCTGAAGCTTTCTTT
CDR3: CASSPIRSPDRAEAFF

V: TRBV20-1
D: .
size: many
J: TRBJ1-1
DNA: TGCAGTGCTAGCCCCGGAGGGGAGATAGCTTTCTTT
CDR3: CSASPGGEIAFF

V: TRBV4-1
D: .
size: .
J: TRBJ1-2
DNA: TGCGCCAGCAGCCAAGATCTAGGGGATGGCTACACCTTC
CDR3: CASSQDLGDGYTF

V: TRBV12-3/TRBV12-4
D: .
size: once
J: TRBJ2-1
DNA: TGTGCCAGCAGTTCGGGAGGACAGCGGAGCTCCTACAATGAGCAGTTCTTC
CDR3: CASSSGGQRSSYNEQFF

V: TRBV27
D: .
size: .
J: TRBJ1-1
DNA: TGTGCCAGCAGTTTATCCCCGACACTTCACACTGAAGCTTTCTTT
CDR3: CASSLSPTLHTEAFF

V: TRBV3-1
D: .
size: many
J: TRBJ1-5
DNA: TGTGCCAGCAGCCAAACCGCCGGGAAAAATCAGCCCCAGCATTTT
CDR3: CASSQTAGKNQPQHF

V: TRBV3-1
D: .
size: many
J: TRBJ1-1
DNA: TGTGCCAGCAGCCAGCGAGGTCCGGGTATGGAAGCTTTCTTT
CDR3: CASSQRGPGMEAFF

V: TRBV29-1
D: TRBD1
size: .
J: TRBJ2-3
DNA: TGCAGCGTGGCATACAGGGGGACCACCACAGATACGCAGTATTTT
CDR3: CSVAYRGTTTDTQYF

V: TRBV7-2
D: TRBD1
size: .
J: TRBJ1-4
DNA: TGTGCCAGCAGCTTTAAAGGACAGGGAAAACTGTTTTTT
CDR3: CASSFKGQGKLFF

V: TRBV19
D: .
size: few
J: TRBJ2-5
DNA: TGTGCCAGTAGTCCTTACGGCCGGGGTACGAAAGAGACCCAGTACTTC
CDR3: CASSPYGRGTKETQYF

V: TRBV7-6
D: .
size: many
J: TRBJ2-2
DNA: TGTGCCAGCAGCTTCATAGGGACTGGGAACACCGGGGAGCTGTTTTTT
CDR3: CASSFIGTGNTGELFF

V: TRBV7-3
D: .
size: few
J: TRBJ2-3
DNA: TGTGCCAGCAGCTTAACGCTCGGGGATACGCAGTATTTT
CDR3: CASSLTLGDTQYF

V: TRBV11-2
D: TRBD1
size: many
J: TRBJ2-5
DNA: TGTGCCAGCAGCTTGGGGGACAGGGCCATCGAGACCCAGTACTTC
CDR3: CASSLGDRAIETQYF

V: TRBV29-1
D: TRBD1
size: .
J: TRBJ1-2
DNA: TGCAGCGCCGGACAGGGGGGAAACTATGGCTACACCTTC
CDR3: CSAGQGGNYGYTF

V: TRBV6-1
D: TRBD2
size: many
J: TRBJ2-3
DNA: TGTGCCAGCACCCTCCGGGGGGGGCCGGACACAGATACGCAGTATTTT
CDR3: CASTLRGGPDTDTQYF

V: TRBV28
D: TRBD1
size: .
J: TRBJ1-3
DNA: TGTGCCAGCAGCACCCCGGGACAGGGGGCTGGAAACACCATATATTTT
CDR3: CASSTPGQGAGNTIYF

V: TRBV7-2
D: .
size: many
J: TRBJ2-7
DNA: TGTGCCAGCAGCTTAGGTCGTCGGGGGCTGTACGAGCAGTACTTC
CDR3: CASSLGRRGLYEQYF

V: TRBV19
D: .
size: many
J: TRBJ1-5
DNA: TGTGCCAGTAGAAAATCCCCAGGGGTGAGCAATCAGCCCCAGCATTTT
CDR3: CASRKSPGVSNQPQHF

V: TRBV5-1
D: .
size: .
J: TRBJ1-2
DNA: TGCGCCAGCAGCCCCACCGCGGCGGGGAGAAGGACCTTC
CDR3: CASSPTAAGRRTF

V: TRBV7-9
D: TRBD1
size: few
J: TRBJ1-1
DNA: TGTGCCAGCAGCCCGACCACAGGGGGGCCCGCTGAAGCTTTCTTT
CDR3: CASSPTTGGPAEAFF

V: TRBV7-9
D: .
size: many
J: TRBJ2-2
DNA: TGTGCCAGCAGCTTGGGAATGAACACCGGGGAGCTGTTTTTT
CDR3: CASSLGMNTGELFF

V: TRBV29-1
D: .
size: many
J: TRBJ1-2
DNA: TGCAGCGTCCCCGGCCCAATCGTAAGCTATGGCTACACCTTC
CDR3: CSVPGPIVSYGYTF

V: TRBV6-5
D: .
size: many
J: TRBJ1-1
DNA: TGTGCCACCGAGGACGGTGAAGCTTTCTTT
CDR3: CATEDGEAFF

V: TRBV7-8
D: .
size: many
J: TRBJ2-3
DNA: TGTGCCAGCAGCTTAGGAAGGGGGACGGGGGGCACAGATACGCAGTATTTT
CDR3: CASSLGRGTGGTDTQYF

V: TRBV7-8
D: TRBD1
size: many
J: TRBJ2-7
DNA: TGTGCCAGCAGCACCGGGACCCGGACAGGGTATAACGAGCAGTACTTC
CDR3: CASSTGTRTGYNEQYF

V: TRBV7-2
D: .
size: .
J: TRBJ2-3
DNA: TGTGCCAGCAGCTTAGCGAGACTTCTGAGCACAGATACGCAGTATTTT
CDR3: CASSLARLLSTDTQYF

V: TRBV20-1
D: TRBD2
size: many
J: TRBJ2-1
DNA: TGCAGTGCTAGCGCGGGGGATCGGCACAATGAGCAGTTCTTC
CDR3: CSASAGDRHNEQFF

V: TRBV9
D: .
size: many
J: TRBJ2-3
DNA: TGTGCCAGCAGCGTAGTGGGGTGGACTTCAGATACGCAGTATTTT
CDR3: CASSVVGWTSDTQYF

V: TRBV11-1
D: .
size: .
J: TRBJ2-3
DNA: TGTGCCAGCAGCTCGCTGCCGACACTAACAGGTGATACGCAGTATTTT
CDR3: CASSSLPTLTGDTQYF

V: TRBV20-1
D: .
size: few
J: TRBJ2-1
DNA: TGCAGTGTCTATTTTGGGGAGCAGTTCTTC
CDR3: CSVYFGEQFF

V: TRBV20-1
D: .
size: few
J: TRBJ1-2
DNA: TGCAGTGCTGGGGGCAGGGGCCGGGGCTACACCTTC
CDR3: CSAGGRGRGYTF

V: TRBV6-2/TRBV6-3
D: TRBD2
size: many
J: TRBJ2-1
DNA: TGTGCCAGCAGATCTGGGGGGGGACTAGTGTCCTACAATGAGCAGTTCTTC
CDR3: CASRSGGGLVSYNEQFF

V: TRBV9
D: TRBD2
size: many
J: TRBJ2-2
DNA: TGTGCCAGCAGCGTAGCAGCGGGGGGGTACTTCACCGGGGAGCTGTTTTTT
CDR3: CASSVAAGGYFTGELFF

V: TRBV2
D: TRBD1
size: few
J: TRBJ2-7
DNA: TGTGCCAGCAGTGAAGGGACAGGGAGATACGAGCAGTACTTC
CDR3: CASSEGTGRYEQYF

V: TRBV7-3
D: .
size: .
J: TRBJ1-1
DNA: TGTGCCAGCAGCTTAACGCCCGGGAGTACCACTGAAGCTTTCTTT
CDR3: CASSLTPGSTTEAFF

V: TRBV11-2
D: .
size: .
J: TRBJ2-5
DNA: TGTGCCAGCAGCAGTAGCCTCCTAGCGCCGGGGGAGACCCAGTACTTC
CDR3: CASSSSLLAPGETQYF